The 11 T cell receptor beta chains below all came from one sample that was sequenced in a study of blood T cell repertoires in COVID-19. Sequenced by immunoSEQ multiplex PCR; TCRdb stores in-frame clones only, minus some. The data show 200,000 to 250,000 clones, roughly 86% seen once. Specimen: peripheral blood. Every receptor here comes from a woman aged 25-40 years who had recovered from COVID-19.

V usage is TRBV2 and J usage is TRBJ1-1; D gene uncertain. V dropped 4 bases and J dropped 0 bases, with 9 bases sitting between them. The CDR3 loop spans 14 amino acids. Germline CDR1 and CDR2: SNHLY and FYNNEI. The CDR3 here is CASSGVRMNTEAFF. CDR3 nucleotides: TGTGCCAGCAGTGGAGTACGAATGAACACTGAAGCTTTCTTT. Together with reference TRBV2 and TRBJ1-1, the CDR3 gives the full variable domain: EPEVTQTPSHQVTQMGQEVILRCVPISNHLYFYWYRQILGQKVEFLVSFYNNEISEKSEIFDDQFSVERPDGSNFTLKIRSTKLEDSAMYFCASSGVRMNTEAFFGQGTRLTVV.

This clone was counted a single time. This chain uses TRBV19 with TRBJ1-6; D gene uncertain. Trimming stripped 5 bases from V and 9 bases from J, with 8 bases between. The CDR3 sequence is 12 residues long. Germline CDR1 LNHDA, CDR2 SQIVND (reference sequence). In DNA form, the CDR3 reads TGTGCCAGTAGTCCTTTCTCTTCACCCCTCCACTTT. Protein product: CASSPFSSPLHF. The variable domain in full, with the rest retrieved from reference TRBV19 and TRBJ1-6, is DGGITQSPKYLFRKEGQNVTLSCEQNLNHDAMYWYRQDPGQGLRLIYYSQIVNDFQKGDIAEGYSVSREKKESFPLTVTSAQKNPTAFYLCASSPFSSPLHFGNGTRLTVT.

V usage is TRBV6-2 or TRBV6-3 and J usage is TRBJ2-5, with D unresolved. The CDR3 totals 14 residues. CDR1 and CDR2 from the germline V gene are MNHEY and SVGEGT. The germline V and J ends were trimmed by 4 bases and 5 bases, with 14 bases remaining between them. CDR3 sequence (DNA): TGTGCCAGCAGTTCGACGACTCGGTGGGAGACCCAGTACTTC. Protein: CASSSTTRWETQYF.

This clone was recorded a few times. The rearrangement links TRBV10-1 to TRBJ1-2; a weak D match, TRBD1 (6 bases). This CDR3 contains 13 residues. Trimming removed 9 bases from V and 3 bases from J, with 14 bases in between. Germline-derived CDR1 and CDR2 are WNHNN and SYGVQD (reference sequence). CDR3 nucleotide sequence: TGCGCCAGACTGCAGGGGTCCGACTATGGCTACACCTTC. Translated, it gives CARLQGSDYGYTF.

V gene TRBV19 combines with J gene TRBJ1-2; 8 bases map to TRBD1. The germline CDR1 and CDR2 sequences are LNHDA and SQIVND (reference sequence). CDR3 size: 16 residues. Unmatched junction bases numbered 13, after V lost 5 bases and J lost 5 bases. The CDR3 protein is CASSVLRDRIGYGYTF. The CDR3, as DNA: TGTGCCAGTAGTGTCCTCCGGGACAGGATAGGGTATGGCTACACCTTC.

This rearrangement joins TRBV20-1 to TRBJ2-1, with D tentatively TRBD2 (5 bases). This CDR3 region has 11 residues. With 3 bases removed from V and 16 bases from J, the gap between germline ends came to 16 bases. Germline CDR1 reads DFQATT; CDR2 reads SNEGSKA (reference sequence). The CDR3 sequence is CSASKDSGHFF. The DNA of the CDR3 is TGCAGTGCTAGTAAGGACTCCGGCCATTTCTTC.

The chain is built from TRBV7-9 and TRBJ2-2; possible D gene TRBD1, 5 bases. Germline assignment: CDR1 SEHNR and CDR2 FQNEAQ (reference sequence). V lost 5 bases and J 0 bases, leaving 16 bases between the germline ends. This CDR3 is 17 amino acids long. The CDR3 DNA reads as TGTGCCAGCAGCCCCTGGGCCAGGACAACGAACACCGGGGAGCTGTTTTTT. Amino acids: CASSPWARTTNTGELFF.

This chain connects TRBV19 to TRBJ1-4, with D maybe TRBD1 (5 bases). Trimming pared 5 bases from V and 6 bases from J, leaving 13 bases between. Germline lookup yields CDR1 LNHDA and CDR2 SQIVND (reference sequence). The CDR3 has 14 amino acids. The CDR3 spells CASSSRTLDEKLFF. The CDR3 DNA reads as TGTGCCAGTAGTTCTCGGACACTCGATGAAAAACTGTTTTTT. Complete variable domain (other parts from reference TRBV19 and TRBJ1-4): DGGITQSPKYLFRKEGQNVTLSCEQNLNHDAMYWYRQDPGQGLRLIYYSQIVNDFQKGDIAEGYSVSREKKESFPLTVTSAQKNPTAFYLCASSSRTLDEKLFFGSGTQLSVL.

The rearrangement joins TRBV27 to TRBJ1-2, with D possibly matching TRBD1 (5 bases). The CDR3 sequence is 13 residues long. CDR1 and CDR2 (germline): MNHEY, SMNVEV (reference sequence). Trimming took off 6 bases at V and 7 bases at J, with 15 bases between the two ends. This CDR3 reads CASSFGGGAGYTF. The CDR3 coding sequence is TGTGCCAGCAGCTTCGGGGGGGGTGCTGGCTACACCTTC.

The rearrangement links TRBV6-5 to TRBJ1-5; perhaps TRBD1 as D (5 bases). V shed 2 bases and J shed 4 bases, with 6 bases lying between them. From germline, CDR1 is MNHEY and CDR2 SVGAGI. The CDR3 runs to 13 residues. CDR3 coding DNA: TGTGCCAGCAGTTACGACAGTAATCAGCCCCAGCATTTT. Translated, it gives CASSYDSNQPQHF.

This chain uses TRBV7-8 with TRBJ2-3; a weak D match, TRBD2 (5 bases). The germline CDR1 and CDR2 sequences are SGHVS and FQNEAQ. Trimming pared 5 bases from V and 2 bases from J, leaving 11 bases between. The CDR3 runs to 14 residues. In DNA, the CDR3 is TGTGCCAGCAGCCCCTCTCGGGACACAGATACGCAGTATTTT. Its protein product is CASSPSRDTDTQYF.